One sample yielded the 20 T cell receptor beta chains listed below, sequenced in a study of blood T cell repertoires in COVID-19 (dated by TCRdb to 2018 to 2021). Library creation used the immunoSEQ multiplex PCR assay. Entries here come from immuneACCESS through TCRdb and include only in-frame sequences with V and J called. Some clones fail to appear in such tables; in the studies checked, an unresolved V gene covers under half of the shortfall, and the cause of the remainder is unknown. The sample data list under 250,000 clones, and 75% to 90% of these were observed just once. The leading ten clones occupy about 5.6% of the sample. The specimen was peripheral blood. These receptors all stem from a woman between 65 and 79 years old with COVID-19, enrolled during active disease.

The J gene is TRBJ2-1, the V gene TRBV4-3; TRBD2 matches 9 bases. J was trimmed by 4 bases and V by 1 base; bases with no gene match: 2. The CDR3 consists of 15 residues. Germline V gene sequence: CDR1 LGHNA, CDR2 YSLEER. The CDR3 here is CASSQASGTYNEQFF. CDR3 DNA: TGCGCCAGCAGCCAAGCTAGCGGGACTTACAATGAGCAGTTCTTC.

The sample holds a few counts of this clone. The J gene is TRBJ2-7, the V gene TRBV7-5; the D call in the table, TRBD2, was not verified against the DNA. TRBV7-5 is reported as a pseudogene. The CDR3 runs 12 residues. CDR3 protein: CARASLRVEQYF. DNA of the CDR3: TGTGCCAGAGCCTCATTGCGGGTCGAGCAGTACTTC.

The genes are TRBV7-2 and TRBJ1-5; TRBD1 is a possible D gene (5 bases). V was cut by 1 base and J by 7 bases, with 14 bases left in between. Germline assignment: CDR1 SGHTA and CDR2 FQGNSA. This CDR3 comprises 15 residues. The DNA of the CDR3 is TGTGCCAGCAGCTTAGGCCGGTTGGGGCGGCAGCCCCAGCATTTT. Amino acids: CASSLGRLGRQPQHF.

This sequence joins TRBV18 and TRBJ2-1, with D maybe TRBD2 (6 bases). The CDR3 totals 16 residues. V lost 6 bases and J 9 bases, leaving 24 bases between the germline ends. Germline-derived CDR1 and CDR2 are KGHSH and LQKENI. CDR3 in DNA: TGTGCCAGCTCCGCGGGGAGTAGAGTGCAAACGGTTGAGCAGTTCTTC. Translation gives CASSAGSRVQTVEQFF.

The sample holds one count of this clone. This sequence joins TRBV24-1 and TRBJ1-5; 7 bases map to TRBD1. The trim removed 9 bases at V and 7 bases at J, leaving 14 bases unmatched. The CDR3 is 15 residues long. Germline V gene data show CDR1 as KGHDR and CDR2 as SFDVKD. The CDR3 sequence: CATLNRQGVGQPQHF. In DNA form, the CDR3 reads TGTGCCACCCTTAACCGACAGGGAGTTGGGCAGCCCCAGCATTTT.

The chain combines TRBV28 with TRBJ1-2; D is unclear. Trimming pared 6 bases from V and 5 bases from J, leaving 7 bases between. Germline-derived CDR1 and CDR2 are MDHEN and SYDVKM. This CDR3 region has 11 residues. The CDR3: CASSYYYGYTF. The DNA of the CDR3 is TGTGCCAGCAGCTATTATTATGGCTACACCTTC.

The rearrangement joins TRBV7-8 to TRBJ2-5, with D hard to call. This CDR3 has 14 residues. The germline CDR1 and CDR2 sequences are SGHVS and FQNEAQ. Trimming took off 2 bases at V and 1 base at J, with 8 bases between the two ends. This CDR3 is CASSLSLIQETQYF. The CDR3 DNA is TGTGCCAGCAGCTTAAGTCTAATCCAAGAGACCCAGTACTTC.

The chain carries TRBV7-9 and TRBJ1-3; 7 positions match TRBD1. There are 16 residues in the CDR3. Per germline, CDR1 SEHNR and CDR2 FQNEAQ (reference sequence). The V segment lost 0 bases and the J segment 2 bases; nucleotides outside the gene matches: 4. The CDR3 sequence is CASSLAQQGAGNTIYF. CDR3 nucleotide sequence: TGTGCCAGCAGCTTAGCCCAGCAGGGGGCTGGAAACACCATATATTTT.

The sample holds one count of this clone. The chain links TRBV6-1 to TRBJ2-5; D gene ambiguous. CDR1 MNHNS and CDR2 SASEGT come from the germline V gene. This CDR3 is 14 amino acids long. The V end was cut by 1 base, the J end by 1 base, with 7 bases between. CDR3 protein: CASSEVTAQETQYF. As DNA, the CDR3 is TGTGCCAGCAGTGAAGTCACAGCCCAAGAGACCCAGTACTTC.

The chain combines TRBV11-2 with TRBJ2-7, with 10 bases fitting TRBD2. The ends lost 1 base at V and 2 bases at J; junction bases unmatched: 8. The CDR3 consists of 17 residues. CDR1 and CDR2 from the germline V gene are SGHAT and FQNNGV. The CDR3 region has the DNA TGTGCCAGCAGCTTAGGAACTAGCGGGGCCAGGGCCTACGAGCAGTACTTC. It encodes CASSLGTSGARAYEQYF.

The CDR3 coding sequence is TGTGCCAGCAGCTTCTCGGGCGAGCAGTACTTC. It encodes CASSFSGEQYF. The chain has TRBV5-6 and TRBJ2-7, with D uncertain. V gave up 2 bases and J gave up 6 bases, with 6 bases separating them. The CDR3 covers 11 residues. Germline-derived CDR1 and CDR2 are SGHDT and YYEEEE.

J is TRBJ2-2 and V is TRBV7-2; TRBD2 matches 12 bases. The germline V gene encodes CDR1 SGHTA and CDR2 FQGNSA. The CDR3 runs to 17 residues. Trimming at V came to 8 bases and at J to 7 bases, leaving 14 bases not matched to a gene. The CDR3 loop reads CASRRSSGRAVGGELFF. DNA for the CDR3: TGTGCCAGCCGCCGGTCTAGCGGGAGGGCCGTCGGCGGGGAGCTGTTTTTT. Full variable domain (missing parts from reference TRBV7-2 and TRBJ2-2): GAGVSQSPSNKVTEKGKDVELRCDPISGHTALYWYRQSLGQGLEFLIYFQGNSAPDKSGLPSDRFSAERTGGSVSTLTIQRTQQEDSAVYLCASRRSSGRAVGGELFFGEGSRLTVL.

V is TRBV25-1 and J is TRBJ1-2; TRBD1 matches at 9 bases. This CDR3 comprises 14 residues. Trimming at V came to 5 bases and at J to 8 bases, leaving 9 bases not matched to a gene. Germline assignment: CDR1 MGHDK and CDR2 SYGVNS. As DNA, the CDR3 is TGTGCCAGCAGTAAAGCCGGGACAGGGCTCGGCTACACCTTC. Its translation: CASSKAGTGLGYTF.

This chain uses TRBV28 with TRBJ2-5, with D perhaps TRBD1 (6 bases). V lost 3 bases and J 7 bases, leaving 18 bases between the germline ends. The CDR3 has 15 amino acids. Germline CDR1 is MDHEN and CDR2 is SYDVKM. The CDR3, as DNA: TGTGCCAGCAGTTTGGATACAGGGAGAGGGACGACCCAGTACTTC. It encodes CASSLDTGRGTTQYF.

This sequence joins TRBV6-5 and TRBJ1-6; tentative D call: TRBD1 (6 bases). Per the germline V gene, CDR1 is MNHEY and CDR2 is SVGAGI. The CDR3 has 15 residues. Trimming pared 4 bases from V and 5 bases from J, leaving 12 bases between. The CDR3 sequence: CASSFRDTDNSPLHF. DNA of the CDR3: TGTGCCAGCAGTTTCCGGGACACCGATAATTCACCCCTCCACTTT.

The V call is TRBV7-2, the J call TRBJ2-5, with D possibly TRBD2 on 7 matching bases. The germline gives CDR1 SGHTA, CDR2 FQGNSA. V lost 5 bases and J lost 5, with 21 bases in between. This CDR3 contains 16 residues. This CDR3 is CASSPQGNQGGETQYF. In DNA form, the CDR3 reads TGTGCCAGCAGCCCCCAGGGGAATCAGGGAGGGGAGACCCAGTACTTC.

The chain uses TRBV10-3 and TRBJ1-2; 10 bases align to TRBD1. CDR3 length: 16 amino acids. Germline loops: CDR1 ENHRY, CDR2 SYGVKD. The trim removed 6 bases at V and 8 bases at J, leaving 15 bases unmatched. The CDR3: CAISEGGGTGVRGYTF. The DNA for the CDR3 is TGTGCCATCAGCGAGGGAGGAGGGACAGGGGTTAGAGGCTACACCTTC.

CDR3 protein: CASSQEWQIHYGYTF. Here the CDR3 DNA reads TGCGCCAGCAGCCAAGAATGGCAGATTCACTATGGCTACACCTTC. The chain joins TRBV4-3 to TRBJ1-2, with D hard to call. The V gene's germline CDR1 is LGHNA and CDR2 YSLEER. CDR3 length: 15 residues. V lost 0 bases to trimming and J lost 3 bases, with 11 bases between them.

The V and J genes are TRBV29-1 and TRBJ1-2; D ambiguous. The germline V gene has CDR1 SQVTM and CDR2 ANQGSEA. Trimming stripped 1 base from V and 4 bases from J, with 13 bases between. This CDR3 has 14 residues. CDR3 sequence reads: CSVEAKAGVYGYTF. The CDR3 DNA follows: TGCAGCGTTGAAGCTAAGGCAGGCGTCTATGGCTACACCTTC.

The V gene is TRBV11-3, the J gene TRBJ2-1; a weak D match, TRBD1 (6 bases). The germline V and J ends were trimmed by 1 base and 9 bases, with 16 bases remaining between them. Per germline, CDR1 SGHNT and CDR2 YENEEA. The CDR3 length is 15 residues. The CDR3 coding sequence is TGTGCCAGCAGCTTAGCCGGTAGCGTGGGGGCTGAGCAGTTCTTC. This encodes CASSLAGSVGAEQFF.